These 24 T cell receptor beta chains were all obtained from the same sample, sequenced in a study of shared clonotypes between healthy human individuals. Method: immunoSEQ multiplex PCR; TCRdb's copy keeps in-frame clones and lacks some. The sample has 1,400,000 or so clones; 97% to 99% are singletons. Material: naive CD4+ T cells sorted from blood. The subset denotes: CD45RA+ positively selected. The receptor set was obtained from a man aged 30 to 39 in good health.

The rearrangement uses TRBV20-1 and TRBJ1-1, with D tentatively TRBD1 (5 bases). Per the germline V gene, CDR1 is DFQATT and CDR2 is SNEGSKA (reference sequence). This CDR3 region has 11 residues. CDR3 sequence reads: CIRGAYTEAFF. The CDR3 coding sequence is TGCATAAGGGGCGCGTACACTGAAGCTTTCTTT.

The chain links TRBV27 to TRBJ2-2, with TRBD1 matching 10 bases. Germline V gene sequence: CDR1 MNHEY, CDR2 SMNVEV (reference sequence). This CDR3 comprises 19 residues. The J segment lost 8 bases and the V segment lost 3 bases, leaving 18 bases of the junction unmatched. CDR3: CASSFIGTGASPTPGELFF. The CDR3 region has the DNA TGTGCCAGCAGTTTTATTGGGACAGGGGCCTCCCCTACACCGGGGGAGCTGTTTTTT.

This chain links TRBV5-8 with TRBJ1-1; 7 bases are shared with TRBD1. The CDR3 has 13 amino acids. With V trimmed by 2 bases and J by 3 bases, 1 base remained unmatched. The germline V gene encodes CDR1 SGHTS and CDR2 YDEGEE. The CDR3 region is CASSFGQDTEAFF. In DNA form, the CDR3 reads TGTGCCAGCAGCTTTGGACAGGACACTGAAGCTTTCTTT.

The chain has TRBV6-5 and TRBJ2-7; 7 positions match TRBD1. V was pared by 5 bases and J by 5 bases, with 9 bases of the junction left unmatched. Germline CDR1 reads MNHEY; CDR2 reads SVGAGI. This CDR3 region has 14 residues. CDR3: CASSEGTAQNEQYF. The CDR3 coding sequence is TGTGCCAGCAGTGAAGGGACAGCCCAAAACGAGCAGTACTTC.

The chain employs TRBV2 and TRBJ2-7; 9 bases agree with TRBD1. There are 13 residues in the CDR3. Germline V gene data show CDR1 as SNHLY and CDR2 as FYNNEI. V was clipped by 6 bases and J by 7 bases; unmatched bases: 7. The CDR3 reads CASRTQGAGEQYF. For the CDR3, the DNA is TGTGCCAGCAGGACACAGGGGGCGGGGGAGCAGTACTTC. Drawing the rest from reference TRBV2 and TRBJ2-7, the complete variable domain is EPEVTQTPSHQVTQMGQEVILRCVPISNHLYFYWYRQILGQKVEFLVSFYNNEISEKSEIFDDQFSVERPDGSNFTLKIRSTKLEDSAMYFCASRTQGAGEQYFGPGTRLTVT.

This chain joins TRBV6-7 and TRBJ2-1; 8 nucleotides match TRBD1. TRBV6-7 is annotated as an ORF whose role is uncertain. The length of the CDR3 is 17 residues. The trim removed 5 bases at V and 8 bases at J, leaving 17 bases unmatched. DNA for the CDR3: TGTGCCAGCAGTCCCGGGACAGGTGATTCCTTCGGCGATGAGCAGTTCTTC. Protein: CASSPGTGDSFGDEQFF.

The chain carries TRBV7-2 and TRBJ2-7; perhaps TRBD1 as D (5 bases). The CDR3 runs to 13 residues. V dropped 2 bases and J dropped 2 bases, with 7 bases sitting between them. Per germline, CDR1 SGHTA and CDR2 FQGNSA. The CDR3 DNA reads as TGTGCCAGCAGCTTAAAGGGGACCTACGAGCAGTACTTC. Translating it yields CASSLKGTYEQYF.

The chain links TRBV28 to TRBJ2-7, with D perhaps assigned TRBD1 or TRBD2 (5 bases each). Trimming removed 5 bases from V and 2 bases from J, with 13 bases in between. The CDR3 is 14 residues long. From germline, CDR1 is MDHEN and CDR2 SYDVKM. CDR3 nucleotide sequence: TGTGCCAGCAGTCCCGGGGCCCCCCCCTACGAGCAGTACTTC. Translating gives CASSPGAPPYEQYF.

This chain joins TRBV28 and TRBJ2-3; D is uncertain. Trimming removed 6 bases at V and 0 bases at J, with 4 bases between. This CDR3 has 12 amino acids. Germline V CDR1 and CDR2: MDHEN, SYDVKM. CDR3 sequence reads: CASRRSTDTQYF. The DNA of the CDR3 is TGTGCCAGCAGAAGAAGCACAGATACGCAGTATTTT.

The rearrangement uses TRBV30 and TRBJ2-7; TRBD2 might be the D (7 bases). The CDR3 totals 14 residues. Germline CDR1 GTSNPN, CDR2 SVGIG (reference sequence). Trimming shortened V by 4 bases and J by 3 bases, and 16 bases separated the two germline ends. The CDR3 is CAWNLGGARYEQYF. The CDR3 DNA reads as TGTGCCTGGAACCTAGGGGGGGCGCGCTACGAGCAGTACTTC.

Remarks on this clone: This specimen includes other DNA sequences encoding the same CDR3. The chain has TRBV5-1 and TRBJ1-1, with no clear D. Germline V gene sequence: CDR1 SGHRS, CDR2 YFSETQ. The CDR3 length is 13 residues. V gave up 0 bases and J gave up 1 base, with 4 bases separating them. The CDR3 nucleotides read TGCGCCAGCAGCTTGGGAACGAACACTGAAGCTTTCTTT. Translated, it gives CASSLGTNTEAFF.

The chain joins TRBV6-5 to TRBJ1-1; D uncertain. Trimming removed 0 bases from V and 3 bases from J, with 8 bases in between. CDR1 is MNHEY, CDR2 SVGAGI, per germline. The CDR3 loop spans 14 amino acids. The CDR3, as DNA: TGTGCCAGCAGTTACTCTGGCCCGGACACTGAAGCTTTCTTT. Amino acid sequence: CASSYSGPDTEAFF.

With regard to this clone: Other DNA sequences from this sample encode an identical CDR3 as well. The chain combines TRBV7-6 with TRBJ2-1; D unclear. The CDR3 consists of 13 residues. Germline V gene sequence: CDR1 SGHVS, CDR2 FNYEAQ. Trimming removed 0 bases from V and 6 bases from J, with 6 bases in between. CDR3 sequence reads: CASSLAGFNEQFF. The CDR3, as DNA: TGTGCCAGCAGCTTAGCCGGATTCAATGAGCAGTTCTTC.

This chain joins TRBV6-5 and TRBJ2-5; maybe TRBD2 (5 bases). V dropped 8 bases and J dropped 5 bases, with 21 bases sitting between them. Germline V gives CDR1 MNHEY, CDR2 SVGAGI. This CDR3 region has 15 residues. CDR3 loop: CASQEVGLPTETQYF. The CDR3 region has the DNA TGTGCCAGCCAGGAGGTCGGACTTCCAACGGAGACCCAGTACTTC.

V is TRBV10-1 and J is TRBJ2-3; 9 bases align to TRBD2. CDR3 size: 17 residues. Germline CDR1 is WNHNN and CDR2 is SYGVQD (reference sequence). With 0 bases clipped from V and 4 bases from J, the junction kept 8 bases outside the gene matches. The CDR3 region has the DNA TGCGCCAGCAGTGAGTCAGGTAGCGGGAGTCGGGCAGATACGCAGTATTTT. Translation gives CASSESGSGSRADTQYF.

This clone has a single count. This chain joins TRBV29-1 and TRBJ2-5, with unresolved D. The CDR3 runs 11 residues. Trimming left V 3 bases short and J 4 bases short, with 6 bases between. Germline V gene data show CDR1 as SQVTM and CDR2 as ANQGSEA. The CDR3 here is CSVDRRETQYF. The CDR3 DNA reads as TGCAGCGTTGATAGGAGAGAGACCCAGTACTTC.

CDR3 in amino acids: CASSVSGSLSYNEQFF. The CDR3 nucleotides read TGTGCCAGCAGCGTCTCAGGGAGTTTATCCTACAATGAGCAGTTCTTC. The chain combines TRBV9 with TRBJ2-1, with D tentatively TRBD1 or TRBD2 (5 bases each). The CDR3 has 16 residues. The germline V and J ends were trimmed by 2 bases and 1 base, with 13 bases remaining between them. The germline V gene has CDR1 SGDLS and CDR2 YYNGEE.

This clone has only one observation. The chain recombines TRBV10-3 with TRBJ2-1; D may be TRBD2 (6 bases). CDR1 is ENHRY and CDR2 is SYGVKD in the germline V gene. Trimming removed 4 bases at V and 6 bases at J, with 16 bases between. The CDR3 spans 15 residues. The CDR3 reads CAISVGTPTGNEQFF. Written as DNA, the CDR3 is TGTGCCATCAGTGTGGGGACTCCTACCGGCAATGAGCAGTTCTTC.

The chain uses TRBV6-1 and TRBJ2-3; D may be TRBD2 (5 bases). There are 11 residues in the CDR3. V was shortened by 7 bases and J by 5 bases, with 7 bases between the two germline ends. CDR1 and CDR2 (germline): MNHNS, SASEGT. The CDR3 is CASTAEDTQYF. The CDR3 DNA is TGTGCCAGCACAGCGGAAGATACGCAGTATTTT.

J is TRBJ2-1 and V is TRBV9; D might be TRBD2 (6 bases). The CDR3 totals 15 residues. Germline V CDR1 and CDR2: SGDLS, YYNGEE. The V and J ends lost 4 bases and 0 bases respectively, with 11 bases between them. DNA for the CDR3: TGTGCCAGCAGCAGGGACTGGAGCTCCTACAATGAGCAGTTCTTC. Protein: CASSRDWSSYNEQFF.

The rearrangement uses TRBV4-2 and TRBJ2-7; 10 nucleotides align to TRBD1. The CDR3 is 17 amino acids. The germline V gene has CDR1 LGHNA and CDR2 YNFKEQ. J gave up 6 bases and V 3 bases, and 14 bases lay outside the gene matches. The CDR3 bases are TGTGCCAGCAGCCAGAGGGTTTCCGGGACAGGGGAGCGCGAGCAGTACTTC. Protein: CASSQRVSGTGEREQYF.

This clone came up once. The V call is TRBV7-9, the J call TRBJ2-7; 9 bases match TRBD2. CDR3 length equals 17 residues. The V gene's germline CDR1 is SEHNR and CDR2 FQNEAQ (reference sequence). The V segment lost 1 base and the J segment 0 bases; nucleotides outside the gene matches: 7. CDR3 amino acids: CASSLGLAGFSSYEQYF. The CDR3 coding sequence is TGTGCCAGCAGCTTAGGGCTAGCGGGATTTTCCTCCTACGAGCAGTACTTC. Together with reference TRBV7-9 and TRBJ2-7, the CDR3 gives the full variable domain: DTGVSQNPRHKITKRGQNVTFRCDPISEHNRLYWYRQTLGQGPEFLTYFQNEAQLEKSRLLSDRFSAERPKGSFSTLEIQRTEQGDSAMYLCASSLGLAGFSSYEQYFGPGTRLTVT.

V usage is TRBV5-1 and J usage is TRBJ2-1; D gene ambiguous. With 4 bases removed from V and 0 bases from J, the gap between germline ends came to 5 bases. The CDR3 contains 13 residues. Germline assignment: CDR1 SGHRS and CDR2 YFSETQ. CDR3 sequence: CASSIISYNEQFF. CDR3 DNA: TGCGCCAGCAGCATCATCTCCTACAATGAGCAGTTCTTC.

This sequence joins TRBV5-1 and TRBJ2-1, with D uncertain. V gave up 1 base and J gave up 5 bases, with 10 bases separating them. Germline V gene sequence: CDR1 SGHRS, CDR2 YFSETQ. CDR3 size: 14 residues. CDR3 in amino acids: CASSLQQLDNEQFF. The CDR3 nucleotides are TGCGCCAGCAGCTTGCAACAGCTCGACAATGAGCAGTTCTTC.